Presented here are 10 T cell receptor beta chains from one specimen sequenced in a study of glioma-infiltrating T cells. The iRepertoire nested amplicon-rescue multiplex PCR amplified TCR alpha and beta CDR3s from RNA. Using its own MiXCR run on the multiplex PCR reads, TCRdb lists one record per CDR3 protein. The profile shows 100,000 to 150,000 distinct CDR3 sequences, about 25% of them singletons. The specimen was glioma tissue, nonneoplastic brain tissue, or PBMCs (not recorded which). These receptors were collected from a human donor with low-grade glioma or glioblastoma, undergoing nonglioma brain surgery, or in good health (not recorded which).

The chain is built from TRBV20-1 and TRBJ1-1; 10 bases line up with TRBD1. This CDR3 is 14 amino acids long. V lost 6 bases, J lost 1 base, and 5 bases stayed unmatched. Looked up from germline, CDR1 is DFQATT and CDR2 is SNEGSKA (reference sequence). In DNA form, the CDR3 reads TGCAGTGCGCTCGGACAGGGGGGGAACACTGAAGCTTTCTTT. As protein: CSALGQGGNTEAFF.

This clonotype has a single count. A much larger clone lies one base from this, so it may be a read error. The chain uses TRBV20-1 and TRBJ2-5; 11 nucleotides agree with TRBD2. Germline V gene sequence: CDR1 DFQATT, CDR2 SNEGSKA (reference sequence). The CDR3 loop spans 15 amino acids. The CDR3 reads CSAEGLAEHQETQHF. CDR3 in DNA: TGCAGTGCCGAGGGACTAGCGGAACATCAAGAGACCCAGCACTTC.

The table lists this clonotype with a few counts. The V and J genes are TRBV4-2 and TRBJ1-1, with D unresolved. V shed 0 bases and J shed 2 bases, with 10 bases lying between them. Germline lookup yields CDR1 LGHNA and CDR2 YNFKEQ. This CDR3 contains 15 residues. The CDR3: CASSQDLKPNTEAFF. DNA for the CDR3: TGTGCCAGCAGCCAAGATTTGAAGCCAAACACTGAAGCTTTCTTT.

The table lists this clonotype with a few counts. The V gene is TRBV4-2, the J gene TRBJ2-3, with D perhaps given as TRBD1 or TRBD2 (6 bases each). This CDR3 region has 16 residues. Trimming pared 7 bases from V and 0 bases from J, leaving 17 bases between. CDR1 is LGHNA, CDR2 YNFKEQ, per germline. The CDR3 spells CASTMSGGLSTDTQYF. The CDR3, as DNA: TGTGCCAGCACCATGTCTGGGGGGCTAAGCACAGATACGCAGTATTTT.

This clonotype has at least ten counts. This rearrangement joins TRBV6-1 to TRBJ1-5, with D unclear. V lost 6 bases, J lost 3 bases, and 9 bases lay in between. Germline loops: CDR1 MNHNS, CDR2 SASEGT. The CDR3 spans 13 residues. The CDR3 reads CASRRIFNQPQHF. CDR3 nucleotide sequence: TGTGCCAGCAGACGGATCTTCAATCAGCCCCAGCATTTT.

The CDR3 loop is CSVDRGVTEAFF. CDR3 nucleotide sequence: TGCAGCGTTGATAGGGGAGTCACTGAAGCTTTCTTT. The V call is TRBV29-1, the J call TRBJ1-1; a possible D gene is TRBD1 (5 bases). With 3 bases removed from V and 4 bases from J, the gap between germline ends came to 9 bases. The CDR3 is made up of 12 amino acids. From germline, CDR1 is SQVTM and CDR2 ANQGSEA. The complete variable domain, with remaining parts taken from reference TRBV29-1 and TRBJ1-1, reads SAVISQKPSRDICQRGTSLTIQCQVDSQVTMMFWYRQQPGQSLTLIATANQGSEATYESGFVIDKFPISRPNLTFSTLTVSNMSPEDSSIYLCSVDRGVTEAFFGQGTRLTVV.

Remarks on this clonotype: The junction shows a germline mismatch at one end, possibly a read error. V usage is TRBV28 and J usage is TRBJ1-1; D is ambiguous. The CDR3 runs to 14 residues. Germline V gives CDR1 MDHEN, CDR2 SYDVKM. CDR3 sequence: CASRGMGLNTEAIF. In DNA, the CDR3 is TGTGCCAGCAGGGGGATGGGCCTGAACACTGAAGCTATCTTT.

This clonotype was picked up many times. The chain carries TRBV10-2 and TRBJ1-2; D uncertain. The CDR3 covers 12 residues. Germline loops: CDR1 WSHSY, CDR2 SAAADI. Between the trimmed V and J ends, which lost 3 bases and 8 bases, there was a span of 10 bases. Here the CDR3 reads CASSDGPPGYTF. In nucleotides, the CDR3 is TGCGCCAGCAGTGACGGTCCCCCCGGCTACACCTTC.

V is TRBV11-2 and J is TRBJ1-1, with D possibly being TRBD1 (6 bases). V gave up 0 bases and J gave up 5 bases, with 22 bases separating them. Germline CDR1 SGHAT, CDR2 FQNNGV. This CDR3 region has 18 residues. CDR3 residues: CASSLEVARWGAGTEAFF. In DNA form, the CDR3 reads TGTGCCAGCAGCTTAGAAGTGGCTAGATGGGGGGCAGGGACTGAAGCTTTCTTT.

The chain is built from TRBV30 and TRBJ1-2; a possible D gene is TRBD1 (6 bases). Per the germline V gene, CDR1 is GTSNPN and CDR2 is SVGIG (reference sequence). V lost 1 base and J lost 3, with 15 bases in between. CDR3 length: 15 amino acids. CDR3 in amino acids: CAWSAPRQADYGYTF. The CDR3, as DNA: TGTGCCTGGAGTGCCCCCCGACAGGCGGACTATGGCTACACCTTC.